The rows below give T cell receptor beta chains drawn from one sample of a study of post-analysis software for immune sequencing data. Each CDR3 protein gets one entry after TCRdb re-called the PCR reads with MiXCR. Of about 620,000 distinct CDR3 sequences in the sample, 44% were seen once. Sequenced sample: blood. These receptors were collected from a girl under 18 with multiple sclerosis. Both conserved end residues are part of each CDR3. The D gene is left open where the match is weak. Clone size appears in some rows only: once, few, many, or a class for an expanded clone.

TRBV6-6	.	TRBJ2-5	TRBD2	TGTGCCAGCAGTTACGGAGGACTAGCGGCGGAGACCCAGTACTTC	CASSYGGLAAETQYF
TRBV6-1	few	TRBJ2-1	TRBD2	TGTGCCAGCAGTCCAACACCGACTAGCGGAACTAACAATGAGCAGTTCTTC	CASSPTPTSGTNNEQFF
TRBV12-3/TRBV12-4	.	TRBJ2-1	TRBD2	TGTGCCAGCAGTTCCCTTAAGCGGGGGAACCTCTACAATGAGCAGTTCTTC	CASSSLKRGNLYNEQFF
TRBV13	few	TRBJ2-3	.	TGTGCCAGCAGCCCACGGTACTGGACGAATGGTACGCAGTATTTT	CASSPRYWTNGTQYF
TRBV10-3	.	TRBJ1-5	.	TGTGCCATCAGTGAGGTGGTGGGGCCGGAGCCCCAGCATTTT	CAISEVVGPEPQHF
TRBV20-1	.	TRBJ2-1	TRBD1	TGCAGTGCTAATCGGGACAGGGGATACAATGAGCAGTTCTTC	CSANRDRGYNEQFF
TRBV7-8	.	TRBJ1-2	TRBD1	TGTGCCAGCAGCCATACAGGGGTGGGCTATGGCTACACCTTC	CASSHTGVGYGYTF
TRBV25-1	few	TRBJ2-7	.	TGTGCCAGCAGTTGGGGACTCGAGCAGTACTTC	CASSWGLEQYF
TRBV7-8	once	TRBJ2-7	.	TGTGCCAGCAGCCCAGCCCCACAGTCCTACGAGCAGTACTTC	CASSPAPQSYEQYF
TRBV7-9	few	TRBJ2-5	.	TGTGCCAGCAGCTTAGTTTCGGGAGAGCAGTACTTC	CASSLVSGEQYF
TRBV6-5	few	TRBJ2-1	.	TGTGCCAGCAGTGACGGACTTTTAGGTGAGCAGTTCTTC	CASSDGLLGEQFF
TRBV20-1	.	TRBJ2-3	.	TGCAGTGCTAGAGCCGCTAGCGAGGGGGAGACAGATACGCAGTATTTT	CSARAASEGETDTQYF